The sequence of this T cell receptor (beta chain) was determined in a study of radiotherapy plus CTLA-4 blockade in lung cancer. Study results and caveats: Reports identified early blood T cell clone dynamics, with interferon-beta, as the best response predictor.

The CDR3 runs 16 residues. With 1 base clipped from V and 7 bases from J, the junction kept 6 bases outside the gene matches. Germline V CDR1 and CDR2: SGHTA, FQGNSA. Libraries were prepared by immunoSEQ multiplex PCR; TCRdb keeps only in-frame clonotypes and omits some of them. The sample shows about 51,000 clones, 65% to 85% of them seen only once. With regard to this clone: Its antigen is undetermined.

The sequencing used peripheral blood, collected from a patient treated with radiotherapy plus ipilimumab. This chain connects TRBV7-2 to TRBJ2-1; TRBD2 matches at 11 bases. This TCR derives from a human donor with non-small cell lung cancer whose response to radiotherapy plus ipilimumab could not be evaluated. The CDR3 nucleotides read TGTGCCAGCAGCTTAGAGCTAGCGGGGGGTCGAAATGAGCAGTTCTTC. The encoded protein is CASSLELAGGRNEQFF.